A selection of T cell receptor beta chains follows, all from one sample in a study of T cell responses to AZD1222 COVID-19 vaccine. Here immunoSEQ multiplex PCR was the method, and the copy in TCRdb shows in-frame clones only, minus some. The sample holds 90,000 to 110,000 clones, roughly 86% seen once. The material sequenced was peripheral blood, taken on day 0 of MenACWY control vaccination. These receptors all stem from an adult in good health. CDR3s include the opening cysteine and the closing phenylalanine or tryptophan. The order of the fields is V gene, J gene, D gene, clone size, CDR3 protein, CDR3 DNA. The D gene is left open where the match is weak. A row's size may be missing; if present it is once, few, many or a size class.

>TRBV7-9|TRBJ1-5|NA|NA
CASSRDTGGQPQHF
TGTGCCAGCAGCCGCGACACGGGTGGTCAGCCCCAGCATTTT
>TRBV4-3|TRBJ1-1|NA|NA
CASSQEGAVGGGTEAFF
TGCGCCAGCAGCCAAGAAGGGGCAGTTGGGGGAGGCACTGAAGCTTTCTTT
>TRBV27|TRBJ2-7|TRBD2|NA
CAVTPGLAGGLSSYEQYF
TGTGCCGTTACCCCGGGACTAGCGGGGGGGCTGAGCTCCTACGAGCAGTACTTC
>TRBV30|TRBJ1-6|NA|few
CAWRGRYNSPLHF
TGTGCCTGGAGGGGACGGTATAATTCACCCCTCCACTTT
>TRBV28|TRBJ1-4|TRBD1|NA
CASSELTGELGEKLFF
TGTGCCAGCAGTGAACTAACAGGGGAGTTAGGTGAAAAACTGTTTTTT
>TRBV7-2|TRBJ2-7|NA|NA
CASSREGSLSYEQYF
TGTGCCAGCAGCCGGGAAGGCAGCTTGTCCTACGAGCAGTACTTC
>TRBV3-1/TRBV3-2|TRBJ2-7|NA|NA
CASSQMVISEQYF
TGTGCCAGCAGCCAAATGGTTATTTCGGAGCAGTACTTC
>TRBV6-4|TRBJ2-1|TRBD2|NA
CASSDIAGEGNEQFF
TGTGCCAGCAGTGACATAGCGGGAGAGGGCAATGAGCAGTTCTTC
>TRBV3-1/TRBV3-2|TRBJ2-7|NA|NA
CASSQTSEAGVHSYEQYF
TGTGCCAGCAGCCAAACCTCCGAGGCCGGAGTACACTCCTACGAGCAGTACTTC
>TRBV2|TRBJ2-2|NA|NA
CASSEVVGLMGGSGELFF
TGTGCCAGCAGTGAAGTAGTCGGGCTCATGGGGGGTTCCGGGGAGCTGTTTTTT
>TRBV24-1|TRBJ2-3|TRBD2|NA
CATSDFGGGSTDTQYF
TGTGCCACCAGTGATTTCGGGGGAGGGAGCACAGATACGCAGTATTTT
>TRBV11-1|TRBJ2-6|NA|NA
CASSLEAGANVLTF
TGTGCCAGCAGCTTGGAGGCTGGGGCCAACGTCCTGACTTTC
>TRBV2|TRBJ2-4|NA|many
CASSDEGSRKGQYF
TGTGCCAGCAGTGATGAGGGGTCACGGAAGGGACAGTACTTC
>TRBV9|TRBJ2-1|TRBD2|NA
CASSAPLRLAGARDSEQFF
TGTGCCAGCAGCGCCCCGTTGAGGCTAGCGGGGGCGAGAGATAGTGAGCAGTTCTTC
>TRBV10-3|TRBJ1-5|NA|NA
CAISVGRWNQPQHF
TGTGCCATCAGTGTGGGACGGTGGAATCAGCCCCAGCATTTT
>TRBV9|TRBJ1-4|NA|NA
CASSGTATNEKLFF
TGTGCCAGCAGCGGGACCGCAACTAATGAAAAACTGTTTTTT
>TRBV6-5|TRBJ1-2|NA|NA
CASSYVGSHSYTF
TGTGCCAGCAGTTACGTGGGGAGTCATAGCTACACCTTC
>TRBV5-1|TRBJ2-5|TRBD1|NA
CASNEGAGETQYF
TGCGCCAGCAACGAGGGGGCCGGGGAGACCCAGTACTTC
>TRBV10-2|TRBJ1-6|NA|NA
CASSIGRRAGANSPLHF
TGCGCCAGCAGCATAGGGCGGAGAGCTGGAGCAAATTCACCCCTCCACTTT
>TRBV5-1|TRBJ2-7|TRBD1|NA
CASSLAGGQGAFGGEQYF
TGCGCCAGCAGCTTGGCCGGGGGACAGGGGGCTTTTGGCGGGGAGCAGTACTTC
>TRBV2|TRBJ1-4|NA|NA
CASTPGGGGAEKLFF
TGTGCCAGCACCCCCGGTGGGGGGGGCGCTGAAAAACTGTTTTTT
>TRBV19|TRBJ1-5|TRBD1|NA
CASSPVRDRDQPQHF
TGTGCCAGTAGTCCCGTCCGGGACAGAGATCAGCCCCAGCATTTT
>TRBV5-4|TRBJ2-5|NA|NA
CASSDRQGGQETQYF
TGTGCCAGCAGCGACCGACAGGGAGGCCAAGAGACCCAGTACTTC
>TRBV6-5|TRBJ2-2|NA|NA
CASRQTGVGELFF
TGTGCCAGCAGACAAACGGGGGTCGGGGAGCTGTTTTTT
>TRBV20-1|TRBJ1-4|TRBD1|NA
CSASLGQVNEKLFF
TGCAGTGCTAGTCTGGGACAGGTAAATGAAAAACTGTTTTTT
>TRBV7-9|TRBJ1-1|NA|NA
CASSLMVDTEAFF
TGTGCCAGCAGCCTCATGGTGGACACTGAAGCTTTCTTT
>TRBV9|TRBJ2-1|NA|NA
CASSVLPKVARSYNEQFF
TGTGCCAGCAGCGTACTCCCGAAGGTGGCGCGCTCCTACAATGAGCAGTTCTTC
>TRBV29-1|TRBJ2-1|NA|once
CSVESGDNEQFF
TGCAGCGTTGAATCTGGAGACAATGAGCAGTTCTTC
>TRBV10-3|TRBJ2-5|TRBD2|NA
CAISRGAGETQYF
TGTGCCATCTCGCGGGGGGCCGGAGAGACCCAGTACTTC
>TRBV7-2|TRBJ2-7|TRBD2|NA
CASSSSSGNVYEQYF
TGTGCCAGCAGCTCATCTAGCGGGAACGTCTACGAGCAGTACTTC
>TRBV4-3|TRBJ1-2|NA|NA
CASSQEWAGFVYGYTF
TGCGCCAGCAGCCAAGAATGGGCAGGGTTTGTTTATGGCTACACCTTC
>TRBV2|TRBJ2-5|NA|NA
CASSEAEGLKETQYF
TGTGCCAGCAGTGAAGCCGAGGGACTCAAAGAGACCCAGTACTTC
>TRBV13|TRBJ1-1|TRBD1|NA
CASSLGGGQGAEAFF
TGTGCCAGCAGCTTAGGCGGCGGACAGGGAGCTGAAGCTTTCTTT
>TRBV6-2/TRBV6-3|TRBJ2-5|NA|NA
CASSVVFQETQYF
TGTGCCAGCAGTGTCGTGTTTCAAGAGACCCAGTACTTC
>TRBV4-3|TRBJ1-3|NA|NA
CASSQDRLSGNTIYF
TGCGCCAGCAGCCAAGATCGGCTCTCTGGAAACACCATATATTTT
>TRBV14|TRBJ1-6|TRBD1|NA
CASSPRGGNSPLHF
TGTGCCAGCAGCCCCAGGGGGGGCAATTCACCCCTCCACTTT
>TRBV10-3|TRBJ1-6|NA|NA
CATGTPNSPLHF
TGTGCTACCGGGACACCTAATTCACCCCTCCACTTT
>TRBV19|TRBJ1-2|NA|NA
CASSIDAMSGRSYTF
TGTGCCAGTAGTATAGATGCAATGTCAGGGAGGAGCTACACCTTC
>TRBV10-3|TRBJ2-1|NA|NA
CAISEYGGGDRGEQFF
TGTGCCATCAGTGAGTACGGAGGCGGCGACCGGGGTGAGCAGTTCTTC
>TRBV11-2|TRBJ1-4|NA|NA
CASSLGGVANEKLFF
TGTGCCAGCAGCTTGGGGGGGGTGGCTAATGAAAAACTGTTTTTT
>TRBV6-2/TRBV6-3|TRBJ1-6|NA|few
CASSYSPGLGENSPLHF
TGTGCCAGCAGTTACTCACCGGGTTTGGGTGAGAATTCACCCCTCCACTTT
>TRBV3-1/TRBV3-2|TRBJ1-5|NA|NA
CASSHGRSSNQPQHF
TGTGCCAGCAGCCACGGACGCAGTAGCAATCAGCCCCAGCATTTT
>TRBV7-2|TRBJ1-1|NA|NA
CASSLVQNTEAFF
TGTGCCAGCAGCTTAGTACAGAACACTGAAGCTTTCTTT
>TRBV10-1|TRBJ1-1|NA|NA
CASSESKGGPNTEAFF
TGCGCCAGCAGTGAGTCAAAGGGGGGTCCGAACACTGAAGCTTTCTTT
>TRBV28|TRBJ2-3|NA|NA
CASRGPSDTQYF
TGTGCCAGCAGAGGGCCCTCAGATACGCAGTATTTT
>TRBV5-1|TRBJ1-2|NA|NA
CASSLAGVYGYTF
TGCGCCAGCAGCTTGGCAGGGGTCTATGGCTACACCTTC
>TRBV29-1|TRBJ1-1|NA|NA
CSVDGVGGNTEAFF
TGCAGCGTTGACGGCGTGGGTGGAAACACTGAAGCTTTCTTT
>TRBV19|TRBJ1-4|TRBD1|few
CASSSVGTGGREEKLFF
TGTGCCAGTAGTAGCGTCGGGACAGGGGGAAGAGAGGAAAAACTGTTTTTT
>TRBV7-2|TRBJ1-4|NA|NA
CASSPPGGPREKLFF
TGTGCCAGCAGCCCCCCGGGGGGACCCAGAGAAAAACTGTTTTTT
>TRBV9|TRBJ1-1|NA|NA
CASSAQGSTEAFF
TGTGCCAGCAGCGCACAGGGAAGCACTGAAGCTTTCTTT
>TRBV18|TRBJ1-5|NA|NA
CASSPATALGEPQHF
TGTGCCAGCTCACCCGCGACAGCCCTTGGAGAGCCCCAGCATTTT